These T cell receptor beta chains were read from a single sample in a study of blood T cell repertoires in COVID-19. Some clones are missing from TCRdb's copy, which holds only in-frame ones; the method was immunoSEQ multiplex PCR. The sample lists more than 150,000 clones; roughly 80% were seen once. Material: peripheral blood. Receptors were obtained from a human donor in a cohort sampled during active COVID-19. CDR3s include the opening cysteine and the closing phenylalanine or tryptophan. D genes are given only for firm matches. Some rows have no size entry. The others give once, few or many, or a class for an expanded clone.

clone_size d_call j_call cdr3_length v_call cdr3_nt cdr3_aa
NA NA TRBJ1-1 14 TRBV3-1/TRBV3-2 TGTGCCAGCAGCCAAGATCCTCTAACAGGGGAAGCTTTCTTT CASSQDPLTGEAFF
once NA TRBJ1-3 16 TRBV6-5 TGTGCCAGCAGTTATGACAGGTTGAGCTCTGGAAACACCATATATTTT CASSYDRLSSGNTIYF
NA TRBD1 TRBJ1-2 13 TRBV6-5 TGTGCCAGCACCAGGGGGTCAGGCCAGGGCTACACCTTC CASTRGSGQGYTF
once NA TRBJ2-7 14 TRBV5-1 TGCGCCAGCAGCCCTAATCAATACGGGTACGAGCAGTACTTC CASSPNQYGYEQYF
NA NA TRBJ2-3 14 TRBV13 TGTGCCAGCAGCGCGGGACAGCCCACAGATACGCAGTATTTT CASSAGQPTDTQYF
NA TRBD2 TRBJ2-3 16 TRBV5-6 TGTGCCAGCACCACCGGGATAGCGGGGGGCCCAGATACGCAGTATTTT CASTTGIAGGPDTQYF
NA TRBD1 TRBJ2-5 15 TRBV13 TGTGCCAGCAGCTTAGGGCAAGACAGGGAAGAGACCCAGTACTTC CASSLGQDREETQYF
NA NA TRBJ2-1 16 TRBV10-1 TGCGCCAGCAGTGAGTCCACAGAAAACTCCTACAATGAGCAGTTCTTC CASSESTENSYNEQFF
NA TRBD2 TRBJ2-7 15 TRBV3-1/TRBV3-2 TGTGCCAGCAGCCATGAGGGACTAGCGGCGGCCGAGCAGTACTTC CASSHEGLAAAEQYF
NA TRBD2 TRBJ2-1 13 TRBV6-5 TGTGCCACCTTAGCGGGGGCGGGCAATGAGCAGTTCTTC CATLAGAGNEQFF
NA TRBD1 TRBJ1-1 14 TRBV19 TGTGCCAGTAGTCGGGGACAGAGGAACACTGAAGCTTTCTTT CASSRGQRNTEAFF
NA NA TRBJ1-3 15 TRBV7-2 TGTGCCAGCAGCTTAGCGTCCCTAAGAAGAGACACCATATATTTT CASSLASLRRDTIYF
NA NA TRBJ1-1 13 TRBV12-3/TRBV12-4 TGTGCCAGCAGTTATCGGGGTGTCGCTGAAGCTTTCTTT CASSYRGVAEAFF
NA NA TRBJ1-5 14 TRBV30 TGTGCCTGGAGTCGGGGGACCGAGGGTCAGCCCCAGCATTTT CAWSRGTEGQPQHF
NA NA TRBJ2-4 15 TRBV6-5 TGTGCCAGCCGCGGACAGACCCCACTGGGGGACATTCAGTACTTC CASRGQTPLGDIQYF
NA TRBD1 TRBJ1-4 15 TRBV4-1 TGCGCCAGCAGCCAAGAGGGCAGGGGGTGGGAAAAACTGTTTTTT CASSQEGRGWEKLFF
NA TRBD2 TRBJ2-2 15 TRBV13 TGTGCCAGCAGCTTACTGCGGGGGGGCCCCGGGGAGCTGTTTTTT CASSLLRGGPGELFF
few NA TRBJ1-5 16 TRBV19 TGTGCCAGTAGTGAGGGCAGTACATATAGCAATCAGCCCCAGCATTTT CASSEGSTYSNQPQHF
few NA TRBJ1-1 12 TRBV19 TGTGCCAGTTCCAGACTGGGGAGTGAAGCTTTCTTT CASSRLGSEAFF
NA NA TRBJ1-6 13 TRBV28 TGTGCCAGCAGTCCATCCTACAATTCACCCCTCCACTTT CASSPSYNSPLHF
NA NA TRBJ2-3 14 TRBV9 TGTGCCAGCAGCGTAAGAACTAGCACAGATACGCAGTATTTT CASSVRTSTDTQYF
NA NA TRBJ2-3 13 TRBV4-1 TGCGCCAGCAGCCAAGACAACACAGATACGCAGTATTTT CASSQDNTDTQYF
NA TRBD1 TRBJ2-7 13 TRBV6-1 TGTGCCAGCAGTGAATCCGGGACAGGGAACCAGTACTTC CASSESGTGNQYF
NA TRBD2 TRBJ2-2 13 TRBV12-3/TRBV12-4 TGTGCCAGCAGCCCCGGGGGGGGCGGGGAGCTGTTTTTT CASSPGGGGELFF
NA NA TRBJ1-4 13 TRBV5-1 TGCGCCAGCAGCTTGGATCGCGGCAGAAAACTGTTTTTT CASSLDRGRKLFF
NA NA TRBJ2-2 15 TRBV19 TGTGCCAGTACCCCCGGCAGCGGGAACACCGGGGAGCTGTTTTTT CASTPGSGNTGELFF
few NA TRBJ1-1 14 TRBV23-1 TGCGCCAGCGGATGGGACACCATGAACACTGAAGCTTTCTTT CASGWDTMNTEAFF
once NA TRBJ2-7 14 TRBV4-1 TGCGCCAGCAGCCAACTCAGGGGGGCCTACGAGCAGTACTTC CASSQLRGAYEQYF
NA TRBD1 TRBJ1-1 18 TRBV7-3 TGTGCCAGCAGCTCCCAGCCGACAGGGCAAACATTGGGCCCTGAAGCTTTCTTT CASSSQPTGQTLGPEAFF
NA TRBD1 TRBJ1-1 16 TRBV5-4 TGTGCCAGCAGCTTGGATCTGACAGGGGAGAACACTGAAGCTTTCTTT CASSLDLTGENTEAFF
once NA TRBJ2-1 12 TRBV12-3/TRBV12-4 TGTGCCAGCAGTACAGGGCTGAGTGAGCAGTTCTTC CASSTGLSEQFF
NA NA TRBJ1-5 16 TRBV5-6 TGTGCCAGCAGCTTGGGGGGCGGGGCCGGCAATCAGCCCCAGCATTTT CASSLGGGAGNQPQHF